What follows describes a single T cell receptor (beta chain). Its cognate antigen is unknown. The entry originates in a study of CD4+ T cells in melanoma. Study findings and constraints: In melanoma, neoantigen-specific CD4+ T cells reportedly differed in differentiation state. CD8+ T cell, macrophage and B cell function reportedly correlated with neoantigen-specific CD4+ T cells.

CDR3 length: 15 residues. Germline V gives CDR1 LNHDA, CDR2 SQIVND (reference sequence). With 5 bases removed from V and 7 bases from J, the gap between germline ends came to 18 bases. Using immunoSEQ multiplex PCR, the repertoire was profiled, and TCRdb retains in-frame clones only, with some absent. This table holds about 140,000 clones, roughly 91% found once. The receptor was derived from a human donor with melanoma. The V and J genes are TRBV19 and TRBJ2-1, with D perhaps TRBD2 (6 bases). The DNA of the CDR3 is TGTGCCAGTAGTGACCAGCCCGTGGCGGGGAATGAGCAGTTCTTC. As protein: CASSDQPVAGNEQFF.